Listed below are T cell receptor beta chains from one sample, sequenced in a study of T cell changes during pregnancy in multiple sclerosis. TCRdb keeps only in-frame clones here, not all; method: immunoSEQ multiplex PCR. Counted here are approximately 33,000 clones, 88% occurring once; the ten biggest clones make up about 0.7%. The sample was CD4+ T cells from peripheral blood mononuclear cells, taken in the first trimester of pregnancy. The receptors stem from a female donor in good health, enrolled as a control in a pregnancy study. Each CDR3 is given with its conserved first and last residue. The order of the fields is V gene, clone size, J gene, D gene, CDR3 DNA, CDR3 protein. The D gene is left open where the match is weak. Size tells how often a clone was seen (once, few, many) or the class of an expanded clone, and some rows leave it out.

TRBV7-9	few	TRBJ1-1	TRBD1	TGTGCCAGCAGCTTGGACAGGGGGAACACTGAAGCTTTCTTT	CASSLDRGNTEAFF
TRBV30	NA	TRBJ2-1	TRBD2	TGTGCCGAAAAGCGGGGGGGCTACAATGAGCAGTTCTTC	CAEKRGGYNEQFF
TRBV4-2	NA	TRBJ2-1	TRBD2	TGTGCCAGCAGCCGGCCGACTAGCGGGGTAAATGAGCAGTTCTTC	CASSRPTSGVNEQFF
TRBV18	NA	TRBJ2-1	TRBD2	TGTGCCAGCTCACCACTGGCTAGCGGGGGGGCCAAGGAGCAGTTCTTC	CASSPLASGGAKEQFF
TRBV4-3	once	TRBJ2-7	TRBD2	TGCGCCAGCAGCCAAGGGCCTGACGTGACGGGACTAGCCTACGAGCAGTACTTC	CASSQGPDVTGLAYEQYF
TRBV6-1	NA	TRBJ1-5	NA	TGTGCCAGCGAGAGAGCAAATCAGCCCCAGCATTTT	CASERANQPQHF
TRBV7-3	NA	TRBJ1-3	TRBD1	TGTGCCAGCAGCTTAGGTGCAGGGGGCTCTGGAAACACCATATATTTT	CASSLGAGGSGNTIYF
TRBV4-1	NA	TRBJ2-3	NA	TGCGCCAGCAGCCAAGATCAGTCGGGGATAAGTCCCACAGATACGCAGTATTTT	CASSQDQSGISPTDTQYF
TRBV27	NA	TRBJ1-1	TRBD1	TGTGCCAGCAGTTTATCATCCCCCGGACAGGTAAACACTGAAGCTTTCTTT	CASSLSSPGQVNTEAFF
TRBV5-1	NA	TRBJ2-5	TRBD2	TGCGCCAGCAGCTTGTTCGGGGGGGCGGAGACCCAGTACTTC	CASSLFGGAETQYF
TRBV6-1	NA	TRBJ1-4	NA	TGTGCCAGCAGTGAAGACTGGAGGGCCGCTAATGAAAAACTGTTTTTT	CASSEDWRAANEKLFF
TRBV5-6	NA	TRBJ1-2	NA	TGTGCCAGCAGCTTGGACAGGGACAAAGGCTACACCTTC	CASSLDRDKGYTF
TRBV7-9	NA	TRBJ1-1	TRBD1	TGTGCCAGCAGCTTAGCCTCGACAGGGCCGAACACTGAAGCTTTCTTT	CASSLASTGPNTEAFF
TRBV6-1	NA	TRBJ2-3	TRBD2	TGTGCCAGCAGTGAAACAAAAGCGGGGGTTAGCACAGATACGCAGTATTTT	CASSETKAGVSTDTQYF
TRBV25-1	NA	TRBJ1-2	TRBD1	TGTGCCAGCAGTGAAACGGACAGGGCCACGGGTGGCTACACCTTC	CASSETDRATGGYTF
TRBV5-1	NA	TRBJ2-7	NA	TGCGCCAGCAGCTCCAAGACCGGGGGTAAGTACGAGCAGTACTTC	CASSSKTGGKYEQYF
TRBV29-1	NA	TRBJ2-2	TRBD1	TGCAGCGCTGGTGAGACAGGGTCCGGGGAGCTGTTTTTT	CSAGETGSGELFF
TRBV7-3	few	TRBJ1-6	NA	TGTGCCAGCAGCGCGCAGACAGGAGATAATTCACCCCTCCACTTT	CASSAQTGDNSPLHF
TRBV6-5	few	TRBJ1-1	NA	TGTGCCAGCAGTTACTCCCAGCGGTACACTGAAGCTTTCTTT	CASSYSQRYTEAFF
TRBV12-2	once	TRBJ2-7	NA	TGTGCAAGTCGCTTAGTGGGACAGAATATGGGGTGGGACGAGCAGTACTTC	CASRLVGQNMGWDEQYF
TRBV14	NA	TRBJ2-7	TRBD1	TGTGCCAGCAGCCAAGCCAGGACAGGGTTTCACGAGCAGTACTTC	CASSQARTGFHEQYF
TRBV15	once	TRBJ1-2	NA	TGTGCCACCAACTCAGGATTAAGTGGCTACACCTTC	CATNSGLSGYTF
TRBV4-1	NA	TRBJ2-5	NA	TGCGCCAGCAGCCGATTAGCCGGGACTCAAGAGACCCAGTACTTC	CASSRLAGTQETQYF
TRBV7-9	NA	TRBJ2-7	TRBD1	TGTGCCAGCAGCCAACGTCTATGGGACAGCAGATACGAGCAGTACTTC	CASSQRLWDSRYEQYF
TRBV19	once	TRBJ1-1	TRBD1	TGTGCCAGTAGTGTCGCCGGGACAGGGGGCACTGAAGCTTTCTTT	CASSVAGTGGTEAFF
TRBV2	once	TRBJ1-3	NA	TGTGCCAGCAGTGATGGACAGCTAATGGGAAACACCATATATTTT	CASSDGQLMGNTIYF
TRBV18	NA	TRBJ1-2	NA	TGTGCCAGCTACCCCGCCGGGGGTACCTACACCTTC	CASYPAGGTYTF
TRBV11-3	NA	TRBJ1-6	NA	TGTGCCAGCAGCCGACTCGGGGGTTCACCCCTCCACTTT	CASSRLGGSPLHF
TRBV18	NA	TRBJ1-6	NA	TGTGCCAGCTCACGATCGACAGAGAATAATTCACCCCTCCACTTT	CASSRSTENNSPLHF
TRBV19	NA	TRBJ2-1	TRBD2	TGTGCCAGTAGTAAGCGGGGGAGAGGCAATGAGCAGTTCTTC	CASSKRGRGNEQFF
TRBV7-3	NA	TRBJ1-1	NA	TGTGCCAGCAGCCTTGGCGTAGACTCTCCTGAAGCTTTCTTT	CASSLGVDSPEAFF
TRBV27	NA	TRBJ1-6	NA	TGTGCCAGCAGACCAGGGGATCGGAATCTCCTCCACTTT	CASRPGDRNLLHF
TRBV18	NA	TRBJ1-1	NA	TGTGCCAGCTCACCGATGACAGTGCTTTCGCCTGAAGCTTTCTTT	CASSPMTVLSPEAFF
TRBV7-9	NA	TRBJ1-4	TRBD1	TGTGCCAGCAGCCCAGACGGGACAGGGGTAGAAAAACTGTTTTTT	CASSPDGTGVEKLFF
TRBV27	NA	TRBJ2-1	TRBD2	TGTGCCAGCAGGACTAGCGGAAACAATGAGCAGTTCTTC	CASRTSGNNEQFF
TRBV18	NA	TRBJ1-1	NA	TGTGCCAGCTCACCAAGTCGGGAGATGAACACTGAAGCTTTCTTT	CASSPSREMNTEAFF
TRBV9	NA	TRBJ1-2	NA	TGTGCCAGCAGCCACCAGAACTATGGCTACACCTTC	CASSHQNYGYTF